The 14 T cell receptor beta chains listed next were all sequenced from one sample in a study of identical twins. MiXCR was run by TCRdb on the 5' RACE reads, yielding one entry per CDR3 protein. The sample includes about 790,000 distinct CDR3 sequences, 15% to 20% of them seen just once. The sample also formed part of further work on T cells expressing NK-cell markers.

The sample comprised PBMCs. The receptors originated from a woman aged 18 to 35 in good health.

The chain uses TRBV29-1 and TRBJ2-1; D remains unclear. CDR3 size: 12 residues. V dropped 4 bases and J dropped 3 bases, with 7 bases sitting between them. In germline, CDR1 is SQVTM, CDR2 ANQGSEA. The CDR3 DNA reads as TGCAGCGTTGGGGCGGTCTACAATGAGCAGTTCTTC. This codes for CSVGAVYNEQFF.

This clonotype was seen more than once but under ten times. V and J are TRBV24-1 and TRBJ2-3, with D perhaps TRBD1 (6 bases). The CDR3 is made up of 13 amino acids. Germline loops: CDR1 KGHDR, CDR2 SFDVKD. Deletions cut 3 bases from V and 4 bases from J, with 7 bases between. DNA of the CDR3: TGTGCCACCAGTGATGCAGGGGCAGATACGCAGTATTTT. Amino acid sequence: CATSDAGADTQYF.

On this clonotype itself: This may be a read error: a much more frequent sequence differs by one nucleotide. CDR3 sequence (DNA): TGTGCCAGCAAGAGGGTCCACGAGCAGAACTTC. Translated: CASKRVHEQNF. This rearrangement joins TRBV6-5 to TRBJ2-7, with D maybe TRBD2 (5 bases). CDR1 and CDR2 (germline): MNHEY, SVGAGI. The CDR3 is made up of 11 amino acids.

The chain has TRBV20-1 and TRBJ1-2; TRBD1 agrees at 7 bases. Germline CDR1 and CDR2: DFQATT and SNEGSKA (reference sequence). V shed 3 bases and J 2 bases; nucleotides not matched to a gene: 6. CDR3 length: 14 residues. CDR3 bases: TGCAGTGCTAGGGGACAGCTGTCAAACTATGGCTACACCTTC. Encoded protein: CSARGQLSNYGYTF.

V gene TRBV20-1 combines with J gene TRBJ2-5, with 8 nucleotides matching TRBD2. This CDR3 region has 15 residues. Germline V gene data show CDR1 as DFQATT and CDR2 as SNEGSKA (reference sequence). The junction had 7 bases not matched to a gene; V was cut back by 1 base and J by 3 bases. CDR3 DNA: TGCAGTGCTAGAGGGGATGGCGGGGGGAAAGAGACCCAGTACTTC. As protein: CSARGDGGGKETQYF.

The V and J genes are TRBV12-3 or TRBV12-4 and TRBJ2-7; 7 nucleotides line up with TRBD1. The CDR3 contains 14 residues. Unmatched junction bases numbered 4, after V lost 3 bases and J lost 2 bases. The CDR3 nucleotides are TGTGCCAGCAGTTTCTGGGACAGACCCTACGAGCAGTACTTC. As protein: CASSFWDRPYEQYF.

The CDR3 loop is CASSIRGITDTQYF. For the CDR3, the DNA is TGTGCCAGTAGTATCCGGGGGATCACAGATACGCAGTATTTT. The chain combines TRBV19 with TRBJ2-3; tentatively, D is TRBD2 (6 bases). This CDR3 is built from 14 residues. CDR1 and CDR2 (germline): LNHDA, SQIVND (reference sequence). Trimming took 3 bases from V and 2 from J, leaving 9 bases between them.

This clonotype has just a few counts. CDR3 DNA: TGTGCCATCAGTGAGTCGGGGAGGGAGGTCGAGCAGTACTTC. It specifies CAISESGREVEQYF. The rearrangement joins TRBV10-3 to TRBJ2-7; 7 bases agree with TRBD2. V dropped 0 bases and J dropped 6; count of bases not matched to a gene: 5. CDR1 ENHRY and CDR2 SYGVKD come from the germline V gene. This CDR3 region has 14 residues.

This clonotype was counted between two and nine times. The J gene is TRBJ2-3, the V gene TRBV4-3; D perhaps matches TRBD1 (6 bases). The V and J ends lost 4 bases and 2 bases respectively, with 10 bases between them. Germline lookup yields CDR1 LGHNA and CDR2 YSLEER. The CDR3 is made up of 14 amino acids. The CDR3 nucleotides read TGCGCCAGCAGCCCGGGACACCACACAGATACGCAGTATTTT. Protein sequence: CASSPGHHTDTQYF.

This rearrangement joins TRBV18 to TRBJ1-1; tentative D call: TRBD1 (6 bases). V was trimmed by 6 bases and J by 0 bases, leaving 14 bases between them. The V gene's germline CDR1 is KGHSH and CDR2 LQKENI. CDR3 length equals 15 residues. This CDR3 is CASSPQTGLNTEAFF. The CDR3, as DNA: TGTGCCAGCTCTCCCCAGACAGGACTGAACACTGAAGCTTTCTTT.

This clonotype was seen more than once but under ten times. The CDR3 bases are TGCAGCGTTCTCAGCTCCGGAGGACTGAGGAACGAGCAGTACTTC. This gives the protein CSVLSSGGLRNEQYF. This chain connects TRBV29-1 to TRBJ2-7; maybe TRBD2 (5 bases). V was trimmed by 5 bases and J by 5 bases, leaving 22 bases between them. Germline CDR1 and CDR2: SQVTM and ANQGSEA. The CDR3 is 15 residues long.

The CDR3 region has the DNA TGCAGTGCTAGGGACATACTAGCGGGAGCGACGAACACCGGGGAGCTGTTTTTT. Its protein is CSARDILAGATNTGELFF. The chain couples TRBV20-1 to TRBJ2-2, with 11 nucleotides matching TRBD2. Trimming removed 3 bases from V and 0 bases from J; junction bases left unmatched: 9. Germline values: CDR1 DFQATT, CDR2 SNEGSKA (reference sequence). The CDR3 totals 18 residues.

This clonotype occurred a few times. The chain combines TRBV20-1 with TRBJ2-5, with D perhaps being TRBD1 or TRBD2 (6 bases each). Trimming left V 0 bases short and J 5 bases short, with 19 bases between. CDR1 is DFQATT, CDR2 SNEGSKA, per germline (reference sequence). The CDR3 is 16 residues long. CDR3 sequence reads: CSARDRAGHAGETQYF. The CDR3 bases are TGCAGTGCTAGAGATCGGGCGGGACACGCGGGGGAGACCCAGTACTTC.

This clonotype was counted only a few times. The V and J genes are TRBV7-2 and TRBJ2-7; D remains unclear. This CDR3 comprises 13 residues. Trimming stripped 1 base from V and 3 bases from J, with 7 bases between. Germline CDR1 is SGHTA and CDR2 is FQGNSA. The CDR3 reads CASSLGRYYEQYF. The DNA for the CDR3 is TGTGCCAGCAGCTTAGGGCGCTACTACGAGCAGTACTTC.